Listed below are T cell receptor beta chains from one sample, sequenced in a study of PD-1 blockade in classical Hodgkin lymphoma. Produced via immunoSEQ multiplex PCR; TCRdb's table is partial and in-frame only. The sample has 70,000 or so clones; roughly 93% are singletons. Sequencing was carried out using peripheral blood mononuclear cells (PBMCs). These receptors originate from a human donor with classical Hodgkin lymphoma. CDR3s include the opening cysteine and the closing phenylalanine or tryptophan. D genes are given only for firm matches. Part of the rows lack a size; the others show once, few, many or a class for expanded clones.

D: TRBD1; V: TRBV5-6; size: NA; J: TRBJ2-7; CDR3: CASSRVRDSLYEQYF; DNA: TGTGCCAGCAGCCGCGTCCGGGACAGCCTCTACGAGCAGTACTTC
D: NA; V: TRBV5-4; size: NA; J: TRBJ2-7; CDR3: CASSLGNGDEQYF; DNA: TGTGCCAGCAGCTTGGGGAACGGCGACGAGCAGTACTTC
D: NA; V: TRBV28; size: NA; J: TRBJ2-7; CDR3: CATVGGAVSSYEQYF; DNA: TGTGCCACCGTAGGGGGGGCGGTGAGCTCCTACGAGCAGTACTTC
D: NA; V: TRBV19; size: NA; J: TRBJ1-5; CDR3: CASSFRQNGNQPQHF; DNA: TGTGCCAGTAGTTTCCGACAGAACGGCAATCAGCCCCAGCATTTT
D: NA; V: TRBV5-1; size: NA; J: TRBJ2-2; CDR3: CASRTGTSNTGELFF; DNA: TGCGCCAGCAGAACCGGGACCTCGAACACCGGGGAGCTGTTTTTT
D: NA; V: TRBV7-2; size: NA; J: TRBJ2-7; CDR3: CASSLISAGSQDEQYF; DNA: TGTGCCAGCAGCTTAATCAGTGCGGGCAGTCAGGACGAGCAGTACTTC
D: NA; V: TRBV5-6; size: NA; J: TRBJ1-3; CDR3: CASSQQGGGNTIYF; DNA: TGTGCCAGCAGCCAACAGGGTGGCGGAAACACCATATATTTT
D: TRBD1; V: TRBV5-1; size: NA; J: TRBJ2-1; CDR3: CASSPTGTGGNEQFF; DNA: TGCGCCAGCAGCCCTACCGGGACAGGGGGGAATGAGCAGTTCTTC
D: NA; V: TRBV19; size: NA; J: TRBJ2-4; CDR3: CASALGGDLAKNIQYF; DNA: TGTGCCAGCGCCTTGGGGGGAGACCTAGCCAAAAACATTCAGTACTTC
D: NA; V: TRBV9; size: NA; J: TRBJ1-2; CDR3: CASSVMTLPNYGYTF; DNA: TGTGCCAGCAGCGTAATGACACTTCCTAACTATGGCTACACCTTC
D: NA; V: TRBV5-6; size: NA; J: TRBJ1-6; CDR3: CASSFGISPLHF; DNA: TGTGCCAGCAGCTTTGGGATTTCACCCCTCCACTTT
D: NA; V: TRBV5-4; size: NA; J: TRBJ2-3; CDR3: CASTSRREWGTDTQYF; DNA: TGTGCCAGCACATCCAGGAGGGAGTGGGGTACAGATACGCAGTATTTT
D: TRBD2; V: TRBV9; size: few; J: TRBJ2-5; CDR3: CASSAGLAGQETQYF; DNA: TGTGCCAGCAGCGCGGGACTAGCGGGACAAGAGACCCAGTACTTC
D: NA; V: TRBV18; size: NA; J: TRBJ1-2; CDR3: CASSEGTGLYGYTF; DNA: TGTGCCAGCTCAGAAGGGACGGGTCTCTATGGCTACACCTTC
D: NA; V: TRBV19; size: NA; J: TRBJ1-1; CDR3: CASSIWIKNTEAFF; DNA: TGTGCCAGTAGTATTTGGATAAAGAACACTGAAGCTTTCTTT
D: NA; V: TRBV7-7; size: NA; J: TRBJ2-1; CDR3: CASSTSQGKGNEQFF; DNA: TGTGCCAGCAGCACCAGCCAGGGGAAGGGCAATGAGCAGTTCTTC
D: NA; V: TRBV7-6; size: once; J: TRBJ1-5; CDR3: CASTETMGGPPSQPQHF; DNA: TGTGCCAGCACCGAAACAATGGGGGGACCACCGAGTCAGCCCCAGCATTTT
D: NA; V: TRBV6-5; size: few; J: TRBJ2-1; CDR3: CASSLGRFNEQFF; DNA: TGTGCCAGCAGCCTGGGACGCTTCAATGAGCAGTTCTTC
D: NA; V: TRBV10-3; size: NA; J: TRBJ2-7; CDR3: CAISESGGTGEQYF; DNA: TGTGCCATCAGTGAGTCCGGCGGGACGGGCGAGCAGTACTTC
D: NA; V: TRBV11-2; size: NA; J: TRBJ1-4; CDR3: CASSPYMGEKLFF; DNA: TGTGCCAGCAGCCCCTACATGGGTGAAAAACTGTTTTTT
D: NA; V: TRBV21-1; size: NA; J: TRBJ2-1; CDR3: CASSSGTAISYNEQFF; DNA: TGTGCCAGCAGCAGCGGTACAGCCATCTCCTACAATGAGCAGTTCTTC
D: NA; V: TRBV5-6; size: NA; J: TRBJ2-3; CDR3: CASSLVTDTQYF; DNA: TGTGCCAGCAGCTTGGTCACAGATACGCAGTATTTT
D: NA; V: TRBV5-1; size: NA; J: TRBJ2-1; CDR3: CASSSPGLNYNEQFF; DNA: TGCGCCAGCAGCTCGCCGGGACTTAACTACAATGAGCAGTTCTTC
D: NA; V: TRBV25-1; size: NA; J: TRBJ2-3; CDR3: CASSPAAGSNADTQYF; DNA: TGTGCCAGCAGTCCTGCCGCAGGGAGCAATGCGGATACGCAGTATTTT
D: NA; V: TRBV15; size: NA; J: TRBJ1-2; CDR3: CATSRAQDPGGYTF; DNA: TGTGCCACCAGCAGAGCCCAGGACCCAGGTGGCTACACCTTC
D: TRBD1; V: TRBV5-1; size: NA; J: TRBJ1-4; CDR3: CASSGDRGGEKLFF; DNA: TGCGCCAGCAGCGGGGACAGGGGGGGCGAAAAACTGTTTTTT
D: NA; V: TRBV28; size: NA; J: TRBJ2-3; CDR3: CASSRDAGPQYF; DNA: TGTGCCAGCAGTCGGGACGCGGGGCCGCAGTATTTT
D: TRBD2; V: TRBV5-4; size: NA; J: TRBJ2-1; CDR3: CASSLGSGSRNEQFF; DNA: TGTGCCAGCAGCTTGGGTAGCGGGAGTAGGAATGAGCAGTTCTTC
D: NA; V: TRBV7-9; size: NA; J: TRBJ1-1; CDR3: CASSLMNTEAFF; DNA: TGTGCCAGCAGCCTCATGAACACTGAAGCTTTCTTT
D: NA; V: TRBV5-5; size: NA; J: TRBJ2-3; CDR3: CASSFLAGRSDTQYF; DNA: TGTGCCAGCAGCTTCCTGGCGGGGAGGTCGGATACGCAGTATTTT
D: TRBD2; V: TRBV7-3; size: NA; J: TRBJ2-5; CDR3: CASSLMPAGEETQYF; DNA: TGTGCCAGCAGCTTAATGCCAGCGGGGGAAGAGACCCAGTACTTC
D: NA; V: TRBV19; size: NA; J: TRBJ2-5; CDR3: CASSATQETQYF; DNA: TGTGCCAGTAGTGCAACCCAAGAGACCCAGTACTTC
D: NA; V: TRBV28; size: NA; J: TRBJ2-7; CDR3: CASSLGGFGGAKGDYEQYF; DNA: TGTGCCAGCAGTTTAGGTGGGTTTGGGGGGGCAAAAGGGGACTACGAGCAGTACTTC
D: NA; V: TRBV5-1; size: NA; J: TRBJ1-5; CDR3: CASSPVGDQPQHF; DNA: TGCGCCAGCAGCCCCGTAGGGGATCAGCCCCAGCATTTT
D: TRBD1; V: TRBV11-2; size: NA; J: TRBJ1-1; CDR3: CASRPTTGWTEAFF; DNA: TGTGCCAGCAGACCTACGACAGGGTGGACTGAAGCTTTCTTT
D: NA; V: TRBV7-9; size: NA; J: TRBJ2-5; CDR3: CASSLTPGYDGTQYF; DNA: TGTGCCAGCAGCTTGACCCCGGGTTACGATGGGACCCAGTACTTC
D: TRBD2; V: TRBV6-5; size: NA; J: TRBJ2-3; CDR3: CASSYTGTSGDTQYF; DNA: TGTGCCAGCAGTTATACCGGGACTAGCGGAGATACGCAGTATTTT
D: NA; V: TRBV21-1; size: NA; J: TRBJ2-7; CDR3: CASSTRRGEGQYEQYF; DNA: TGTGCCAGCAGCACCAGACGGGGGGAGGGCCAGTACGAGCAGTACTTC
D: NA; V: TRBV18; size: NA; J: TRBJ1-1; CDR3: CASSPSGPTEAFF; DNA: TGTGCCAGCTCACCGTCGGGGCCCACTGAAGCTTTCTTT
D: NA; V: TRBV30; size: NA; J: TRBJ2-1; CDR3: CAWSVNSGNEQFF; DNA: TGTGCCTGGAGTGTAAATAGCGGCAATGAGCAGTTCTTC
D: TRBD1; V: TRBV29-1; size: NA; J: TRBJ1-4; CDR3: CSTLQGGEKLFF; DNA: TGCAGCACACTTCAGGGGGGGGAAAAACTGTTTTTT
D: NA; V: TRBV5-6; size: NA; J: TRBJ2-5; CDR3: CASSLSETQYF; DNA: TGTGCCAGCAGCTTATCAGAGACCCAGTACTTC
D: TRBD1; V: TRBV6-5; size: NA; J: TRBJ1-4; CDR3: CASSLGQGVEKLFF; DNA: TGTGCCAGCAGTCTGGGACAGGGGGTTGAAAAACTGTTTTTT
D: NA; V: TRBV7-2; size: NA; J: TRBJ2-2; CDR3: CASSTTFTGELFF; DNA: TGTGCCAGCAGCACCACCTTCACCGGGGAGCTGTTTTTT
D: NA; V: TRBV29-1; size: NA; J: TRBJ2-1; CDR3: CSVDPSSYNEQFF; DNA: TGCAGCGTTGACCCGAGCTCCTACAATGAGCAGTTCTTC
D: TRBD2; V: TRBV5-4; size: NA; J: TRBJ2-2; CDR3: CASSLGGLAGETGELFF; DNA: TGTGCCAGCAGCTTGGGTGGGCTAGCGGGGGAAACCGGGGAGCTGTTTTTT
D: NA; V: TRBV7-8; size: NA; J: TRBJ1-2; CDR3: CASSLRGTYGYTF; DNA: TGTGCCAGCAGCTTACGAGGGACCTATGGCTACACCTTC
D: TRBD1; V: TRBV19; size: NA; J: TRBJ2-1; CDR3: CASSLGTGYGNEQFF; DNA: TGTGCCAGTAGTTTAGGGACAGGGTACGGCAATGAGCAGTTCTTC
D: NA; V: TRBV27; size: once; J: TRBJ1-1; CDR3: CASSLSGVNTEAFF; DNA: TGTGCCAGCAGTTTATCGGGAGTAAACACTGAAGCTTTCTTT
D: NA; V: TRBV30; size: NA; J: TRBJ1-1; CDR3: CAWRQGGNTEAFF; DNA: TGTGCCTGGCGCCAAGGGGGGAACACTGAAGCTTTCTTT
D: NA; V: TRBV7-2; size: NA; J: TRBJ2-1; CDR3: CASSFGGGGYNEQFF; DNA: TGTGCCAGCAGCTTCGGCGGAGGGGGATACAATGAGCAGTTCTTC
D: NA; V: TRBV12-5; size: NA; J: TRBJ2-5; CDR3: CASGPPGGLSQETQYF; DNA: TGTGCTAGTGGCCCCCCGGGGGGCCTCTCCCAAGAGACCCAGTACTTC
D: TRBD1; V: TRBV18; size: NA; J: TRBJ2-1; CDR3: CASSHDRGKDEQFF; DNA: TGTGCCAGCTCACATGACAGGGGGAAGGATGAGCAGTTCTTC